Included here is one T cell receptor beta chain sequence, with context. Antigen specificity is unknown. Between the trimmed V and J ends, which lost 3 bases and 5 bases, there was a span of 16 bases. The CDR3 covers 15 residues. The germline V gene has CDR1 SGHVS and CDR2 FNYEAQ. This specimen belongs to a study of Siglec-9 on CD8 T cells in melanoma. Generated by immunoSEQ multiplex PCR, the TCRdb table keeps only in-frame clones and is missing some. The table lists 36,000 or so clones, 80% to 85% of them singletons. The study, taken as a whole, reports: An effector memory CD8+ subset marked by Siglec-9 reportedly appeared to gather in melanoma.

This clonotype originated in a human donor in good health. The V call is TRBV7-6, the J call TRBJ2-5; D tentatively reads TRBD1 or TRBD2 (5 bases each). Sequencing used Siglec-9- CD8+ T cells sorted from blood. The CDR3 reads CASSLFGAEGETQYF. The CDR3 coding sequence is TGTGCCAGCAGCTTGTTCGGGGCCGAGGGGGAGACCCAGTACTTC.